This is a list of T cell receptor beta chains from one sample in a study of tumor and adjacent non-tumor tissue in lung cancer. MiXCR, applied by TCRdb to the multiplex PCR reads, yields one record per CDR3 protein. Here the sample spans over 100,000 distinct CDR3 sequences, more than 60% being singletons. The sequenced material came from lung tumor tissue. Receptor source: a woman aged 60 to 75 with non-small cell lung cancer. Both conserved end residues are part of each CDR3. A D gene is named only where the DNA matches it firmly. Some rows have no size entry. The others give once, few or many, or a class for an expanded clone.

CDR3: CVSSQWGRNLYNEQFF; DNA: TGCGTCAGCAGCCAATGGGGAAGGAATCTCTATAATGAGCAGTTCTTC; size: -; J: TRBJ2-1; D: -; V: TRBV4-3
CDR3: CASSPWDGQHTEAFF; DNA: TGTGCCAGCAGTCCTTGGGACGGCCAGCACACTGAAGCTTTCTTT; size: -; J: TRBJ1-1; D: -; V: TRBV11-2
CDR3: CASSPGRGYEQYF; DNA: TGTGCCAGCAGCCCCGGGAGGGGTTACGAGCAGTACTTC; size: few; J: TRBJ2-7; D: TRBD2; V: TRBV7-9
CDR3: CAISYDGQSYKSRLHF; DNA: TGTGCCATCAGCTACGACGGACAGTCTTATAAATCACGCCTCCACTTT; size: -; J: TRBJ1-6; D: -; V: TRBV11-1
CDR3: CVSSLEDRYNSPLRF; DNA: TGTGTCAGCAGCTTAGAAGACAGATATAATTCACCCCTCCGCTTT; size: -; J: TRBJ1-6; D: -; V: TRBV11-3
CDR3: CASNPGTGVTGEPFF; DNA: TGTGCCAGTAACCCCGGGACAGGGGTCACCGGGGAGCCGTTTTTT; size: -; J: TRBJ2-2; D: TRBD1; V: TRBV11-3
CDR3: CASSQYLRSSSRLAGGQGTYTQYF; DNA: TGCGCCAGCAGCCAATATCTTAGGTCGTCAAGCCGACTAGCGGGAGGGCAGGGCACATATACGCAGTATTTT; size: -; J: TRBJ2-3; D: TRBD2; V: TRBV4-3
CDR3: CASSLSSWEQYF; DNA: TGTGCCAGCAGCTTATCGTCCTGGGAGCAATACTTC; size: -; J: TRBJ2-7; D: -; V: TRBV11-2
CDR3: CASSQGLGVDGYTF; DNA: TGCGCCAGCAGCCAAGGTCTGGGAGTTGATGGTTACACCTTC; size: -; J: TRBJ1-2; D: -; V: TRBV4-3
CDR3: CASCSSDRTEAFF; DNA: TGTGCCAGCTGTTCGTCGGATAGAACTGAAGCTTTCTTT; size: -; J: TRBJ1-1; D: -; V: TRBV28
CDR3: CARSQRKGPYEKLFF; DNA: TGTGCCAGAAGCCAACGGAAAGGCCCATACGAAAAACTGTTTTTT; size: once; J: TRBJ1-4; D: -; V: TRBV11-2
CDR3: CVRSYSVGGAYGYTF; DNA: TGTGTCAGAAGTTACTCTGTCGGGGGCGCTTATGGCTACACCTTC; size: -; J: TRBJ1-2; D: -; V: TRBV6-5
CDR3: CANSLTANIQYF; DNA: TGTGCCAACAGTTTAACGGCGAACATTCAATACTTC; size: -; J: TRBJ2-4; D: -; V: TRBV6-2/TRBV6-3
CDR3: CASSSRDRVHEQYF; DNA: TGTGCCAGCAGCTCCCGGGACAGGGTCCACGAGCAGTACTTC; size: many; J: TRBJ2-7; D: TRBD1; V: TRBV7-9
CDR3: CVSSPDWTCSSTDTQYF; DNA: TGTGTCAGCAGTCCCGACTGGACGTGCTCTAGCACAGATACGCAGTATTTT; size: -; J: TRBJ2-3; D: -; V: TRBV11-3
CDR3: CASSFLGFYTDMQYF; DNA: TGTGCCAGCAGTTTTCTGGGGTTCTACACAGATATGCAGTATTTT; size: once; J: TRBJ2-3; D: -; V: TRBV12-3/TRBV12-4